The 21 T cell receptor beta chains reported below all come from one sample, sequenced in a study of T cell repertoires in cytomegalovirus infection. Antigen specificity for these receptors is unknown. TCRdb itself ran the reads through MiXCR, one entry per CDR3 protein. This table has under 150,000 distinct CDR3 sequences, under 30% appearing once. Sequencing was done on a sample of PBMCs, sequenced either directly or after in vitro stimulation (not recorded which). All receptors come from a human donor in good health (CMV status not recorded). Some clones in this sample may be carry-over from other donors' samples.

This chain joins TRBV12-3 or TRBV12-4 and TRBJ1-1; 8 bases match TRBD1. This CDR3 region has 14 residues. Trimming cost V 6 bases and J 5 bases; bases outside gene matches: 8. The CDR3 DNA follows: TGTGCCAGCAGGAGAAGCACAGGGGGAACTGAAGCTTTCTTT. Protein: CASRRSTGGTEAFF.

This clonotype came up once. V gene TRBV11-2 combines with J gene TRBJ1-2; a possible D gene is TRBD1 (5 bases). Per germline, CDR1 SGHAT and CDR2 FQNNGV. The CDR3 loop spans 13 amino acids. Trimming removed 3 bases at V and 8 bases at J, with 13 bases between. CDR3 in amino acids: CASSLGQGVGYTF. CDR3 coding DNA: TGTGCCAGCAGCTTGGGGCAGGGTGTAGGCTACACCTTC.

The CDR3 sequence: CATLNFRGSDTQYF. For the CDR3, the DNA is TGTGCCACCCTAAATTTTCGGGGGTCAGATACGCAGTATTTT. The chain couples TRBV28 to TRBJ2-3; a possible D gene is TRBD2 (6 bases). Germline V gives CDR1 MDHEN, CDR2 SYDVKM. The CDR3 contains 14 residues. Trimming took 10 bases from V and 4 from J, leaving 18 bases between them.

The CDR3 loop reads CASSRRNSPLHF. CDR3 nucleotides: TGTGCCAGCAGTCGTCGTAATTCACCCCTCCACTTT. V gene TRBV6-5 combines with J gene TRBJ1-6; D not certain. Deletions cut 5 bases from V and 6 bases from J, with 5 bases between. This CDR3 has 12 amino acids. From germline, CDR1 is MNHEY and CDR2 SVGAGI.

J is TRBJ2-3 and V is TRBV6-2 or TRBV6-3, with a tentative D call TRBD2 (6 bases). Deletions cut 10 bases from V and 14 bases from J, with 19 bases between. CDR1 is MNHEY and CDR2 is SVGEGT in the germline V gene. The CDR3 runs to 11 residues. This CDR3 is CAISIRGLPYF. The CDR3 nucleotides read TGTGCCATCTCCATCCGGGGACTGCCGTATTTT.

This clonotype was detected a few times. In DNA, the CDR3 is TGTGCCAGCAGCAAGGAACAGGATTGGAGTGGCTACACCTTC. Translation gives CASSKEQDWSGYTF. The chain links TRBV6-2 or TRBV6-3 to TRBJ1-2; D is possibly TRBD1 (5 bases). There are 14 residues in the CDR3. Germline CDR1 is MNHEY and CDR2 is SVGEGT. Trimming left V 6 bases short and J 7 bases short, with 18 bases between.

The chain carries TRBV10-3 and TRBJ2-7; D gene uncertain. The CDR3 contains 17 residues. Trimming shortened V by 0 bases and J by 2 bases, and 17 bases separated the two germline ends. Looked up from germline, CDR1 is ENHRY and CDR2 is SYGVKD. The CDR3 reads CAISESPLKGKAYEQYV. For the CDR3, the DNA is TGTGCCATCAGTGAGTCCCCCTTAAAAGGGAAGGCCTACGAGCAGTACGTC.

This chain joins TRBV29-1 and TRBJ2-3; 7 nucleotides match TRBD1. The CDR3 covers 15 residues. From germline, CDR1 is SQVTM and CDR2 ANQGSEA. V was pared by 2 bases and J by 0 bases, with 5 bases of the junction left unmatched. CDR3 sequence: CSVETGVGSTDTQYF. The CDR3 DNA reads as TGCAGCGTTGAAACAGGGGTGGGGAGCACAGATACGCAGTATTTT.

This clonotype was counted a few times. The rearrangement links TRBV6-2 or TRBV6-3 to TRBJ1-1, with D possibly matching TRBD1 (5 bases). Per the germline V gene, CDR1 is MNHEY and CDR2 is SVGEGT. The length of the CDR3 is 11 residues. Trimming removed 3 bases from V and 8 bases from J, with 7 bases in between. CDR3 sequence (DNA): TGTGCCAGCAGTTATCGACAGGAAGCTTTCTTT. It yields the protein CASSYRQEAFF.

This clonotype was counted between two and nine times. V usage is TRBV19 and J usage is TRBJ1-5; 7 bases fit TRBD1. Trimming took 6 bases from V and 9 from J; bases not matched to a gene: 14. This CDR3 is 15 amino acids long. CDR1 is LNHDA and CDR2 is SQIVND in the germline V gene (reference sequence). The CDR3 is CASSLTGTNFGPQHF. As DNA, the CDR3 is TGTGCCAGTAGCCTGACAGGGACCAACTTCGGGCCCCAGCATTTT.

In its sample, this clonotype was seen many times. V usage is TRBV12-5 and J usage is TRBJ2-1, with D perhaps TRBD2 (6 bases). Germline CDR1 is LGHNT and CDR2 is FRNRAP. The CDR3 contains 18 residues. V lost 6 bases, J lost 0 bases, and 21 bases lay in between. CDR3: CASGPNPGLSSSYNEQFF. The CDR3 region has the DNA TGTGCTAGTGGACCAAATCCGGGACTTTCCAGCTCCTACAATGAGCAGTTCTTC.

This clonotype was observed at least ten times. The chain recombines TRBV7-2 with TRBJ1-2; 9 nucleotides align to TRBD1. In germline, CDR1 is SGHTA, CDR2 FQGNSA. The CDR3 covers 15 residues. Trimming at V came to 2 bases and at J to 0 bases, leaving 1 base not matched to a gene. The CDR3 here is CASSLRTGANYGYTF. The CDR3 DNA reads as TGTGCCAGCAGCTTAAGGACAGGGGCTAACTATGGCTACACCTTC.

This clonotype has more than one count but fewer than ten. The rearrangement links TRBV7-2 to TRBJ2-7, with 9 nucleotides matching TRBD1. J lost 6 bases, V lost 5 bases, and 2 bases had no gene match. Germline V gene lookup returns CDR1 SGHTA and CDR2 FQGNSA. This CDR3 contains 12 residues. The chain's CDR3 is CASSPDRGEQYV. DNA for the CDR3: TGTGCCAGCAGCCCGGACAGGGGCGAGCAGTACGTC.

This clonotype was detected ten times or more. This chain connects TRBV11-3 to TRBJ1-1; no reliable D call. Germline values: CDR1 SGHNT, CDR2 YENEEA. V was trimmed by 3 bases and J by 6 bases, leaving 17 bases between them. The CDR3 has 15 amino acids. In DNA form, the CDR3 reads TGTGCCAGCAGCTTCTCGGGTCAGTATTACTCTGAAGCTTTCTTT. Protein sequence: CASSFSGQYYSEAFF.

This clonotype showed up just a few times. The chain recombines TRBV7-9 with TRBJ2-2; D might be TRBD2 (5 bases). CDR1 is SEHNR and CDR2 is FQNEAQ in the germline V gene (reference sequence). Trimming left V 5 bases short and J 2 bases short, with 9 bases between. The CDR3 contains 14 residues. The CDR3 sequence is CASSPTGNTGELFF. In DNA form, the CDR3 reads TGTGCCAGCAGCCCGACGGGAAACACCGGGGAGCTGTTTTTT.

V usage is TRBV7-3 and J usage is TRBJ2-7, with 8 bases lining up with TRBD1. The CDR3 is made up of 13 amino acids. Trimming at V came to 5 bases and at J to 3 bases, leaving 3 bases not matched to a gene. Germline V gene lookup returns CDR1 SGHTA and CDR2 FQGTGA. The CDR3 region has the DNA TGTGCCAGCAGCCCAGGACAGGGCTACGAGCAGTACTTC. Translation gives CASSPGQGYEQYF.

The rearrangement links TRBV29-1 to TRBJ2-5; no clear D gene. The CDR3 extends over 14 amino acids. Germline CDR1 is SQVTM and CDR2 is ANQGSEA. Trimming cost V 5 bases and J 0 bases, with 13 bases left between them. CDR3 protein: CSVPGPWNQETQYF. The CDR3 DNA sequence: TGCAGCGTTCCCGGGCCCTGGAACCAAGAGACCCAGTACTTC. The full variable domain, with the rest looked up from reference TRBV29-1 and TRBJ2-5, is SAVISQKPSRDICQRGTSLTIQCQVDSQVTMMFWYRQQPGQSLTLIATANQGSEATYESGFVIDKFPISRPNLTFSTLTVSNMSPEDSSIYLCSVPGPWNQETQYFGPGTRLLVL.

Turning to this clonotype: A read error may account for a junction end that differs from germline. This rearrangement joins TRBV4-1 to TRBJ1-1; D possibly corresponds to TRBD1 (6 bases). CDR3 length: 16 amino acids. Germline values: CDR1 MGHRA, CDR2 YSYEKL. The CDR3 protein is CASSQIGPITGTEAFF. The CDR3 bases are TGTGCCAGCAGCCAAATAGGACCGATTACAGGGACTGAAGCTTTCTTT.

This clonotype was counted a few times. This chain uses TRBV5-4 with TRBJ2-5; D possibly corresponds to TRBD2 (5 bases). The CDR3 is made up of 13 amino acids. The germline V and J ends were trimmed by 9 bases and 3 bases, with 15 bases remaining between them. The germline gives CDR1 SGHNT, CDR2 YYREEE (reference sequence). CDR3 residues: CAILGINEETQYF. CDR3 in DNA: TGTGCCATACTCGGGATTAATGAAGAGACCCAGTACTTC.

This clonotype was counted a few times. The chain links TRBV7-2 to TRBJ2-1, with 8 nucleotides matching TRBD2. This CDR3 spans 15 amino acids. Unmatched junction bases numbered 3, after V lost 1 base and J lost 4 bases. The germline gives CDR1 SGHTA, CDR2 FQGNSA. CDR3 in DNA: TGTGCCAGCAGCTTAGAGCCTAGCGGGTACAATGAGCAGTTCTTC. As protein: CASSLEPSGYNEQFF.

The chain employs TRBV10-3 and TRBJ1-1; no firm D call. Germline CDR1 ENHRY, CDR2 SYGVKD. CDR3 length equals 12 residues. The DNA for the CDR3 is TGTACCGCGAACCAGGAGAACACTGAAGCTTTCTTT. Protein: CTANQENTEAFF.